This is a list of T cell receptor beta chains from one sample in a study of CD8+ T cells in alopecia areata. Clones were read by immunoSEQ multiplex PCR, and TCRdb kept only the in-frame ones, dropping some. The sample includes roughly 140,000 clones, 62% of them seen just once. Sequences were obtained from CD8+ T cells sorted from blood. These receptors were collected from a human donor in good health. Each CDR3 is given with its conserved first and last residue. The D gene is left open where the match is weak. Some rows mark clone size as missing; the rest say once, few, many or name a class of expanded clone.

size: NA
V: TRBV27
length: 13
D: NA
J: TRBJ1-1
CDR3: CASSFSPRTEAFF
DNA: TGTGCCAGCAGTTTTTCCCCGAGGACTGAAGCTTTCTTT

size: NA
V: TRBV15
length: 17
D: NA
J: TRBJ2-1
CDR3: CATSRYSSTSSYNEQFF
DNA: TGTGCCACCAGCAGATACTCGAGCACGAGCTCCTACAATGAGCAGTTCTTC

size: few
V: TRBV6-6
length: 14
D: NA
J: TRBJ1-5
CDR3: CASSYVDLNQPQHF
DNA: TGTGCCAGCAGTTACGTGGACCTAAATCAGCCCCAGCATTTT

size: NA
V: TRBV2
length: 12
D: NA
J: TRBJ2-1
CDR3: CASRSSYNEQFF
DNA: TGTGCCAGCAGAAGCTCCTACAATGAGCAGTTCTTC

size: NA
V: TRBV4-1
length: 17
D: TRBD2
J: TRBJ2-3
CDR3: CASSRSGTSGSADTQYF
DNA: TGCGCCAGCAGCCGTTCCGGGACTAGCGGGAGTGCAGATACGCAGTATTTT

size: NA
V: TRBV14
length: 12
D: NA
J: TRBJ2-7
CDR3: CASSQVSYEQYF
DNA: TGTGCCAGCAGCCAAGTGTCCTACGAGCAGTACTTC

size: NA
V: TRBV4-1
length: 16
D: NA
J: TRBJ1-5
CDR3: CASSQAPTVSNQPQHF
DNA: TGCGCCAGCAGCCAAGCCCCGACAGTTAGCAATCAGCCCCAGCATTTT

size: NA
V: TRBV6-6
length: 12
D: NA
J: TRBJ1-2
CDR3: CASTGDPYGYTF
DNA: TGTGCCAGCACAGGGGACCCCTATGGCTACACCTTC

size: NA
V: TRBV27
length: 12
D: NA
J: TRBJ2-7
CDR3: CASSLPYYEQYF
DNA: TGTGCCAGCAGTTTACCATACTACGAGCAGTACTTC

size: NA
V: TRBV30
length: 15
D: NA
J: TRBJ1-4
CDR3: CAWSPPGRANEKLFF
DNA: TGTGCCTGGAGTCCACCGGGCCGTGCTAATGAAAAACTGTTTTTT

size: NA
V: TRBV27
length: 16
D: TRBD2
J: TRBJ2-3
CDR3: CASSRNKAGPADTQYF
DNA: TGTGCCAGCAGCCGAAATAAAGCGGGACCAGCTGATACGCAGTATTTT

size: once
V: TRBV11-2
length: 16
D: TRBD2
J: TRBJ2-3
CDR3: CASSPPASGITDTQYF
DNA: TGTGCCAGCAGCCCCCCGGCTAGCGGAATCACAGATACGCAGTATTTT

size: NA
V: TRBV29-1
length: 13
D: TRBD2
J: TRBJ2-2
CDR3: CSVDDRGAGELFF
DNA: TGCAGCGTAGATGACCGGGGGGCCGGGGAGCTGTTTTTT

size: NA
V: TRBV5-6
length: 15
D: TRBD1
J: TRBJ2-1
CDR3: CASSLEQGFPNEQFF
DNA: TGTGCCAGCAGCTTGGAACAGGGGTTCCCCAATGAGCAGTTCTTC

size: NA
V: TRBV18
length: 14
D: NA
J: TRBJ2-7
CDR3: CASSPPGLLNEQYF
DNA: TGTGCCAGCTCACCACCAGGGTTACTCAACGAGCAGTACTTC

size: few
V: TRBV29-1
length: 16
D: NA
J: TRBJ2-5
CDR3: CSVEDRRRQDQETQYF
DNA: TGCAGCGTTGAAGATCGACGGCGTCAGGACCAAGAGACCCAGTACTTC

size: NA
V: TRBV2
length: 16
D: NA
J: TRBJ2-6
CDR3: CASSEYVHSGANVLTF
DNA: TGTGCCAGCAGTGAATATGTCCACTCTGGGGCCAACGTCCTGACTTTC